This is a list of T cell receptor beta chains from one sample in a study of a mutant IDH1 vaccine in newly diagnosed glioma. Profiling relied on immunoSEQ multiplex PCR, and the TCRdb table lists in-frame clones only, not all of them. Among some 55,000 clones listed, about 87% were seen once. Their antigens remain unidentified. The sample was PBMCs, taken from a glioma patient whose treatment included an IDH1 peptide vaccine. The receptor set was obtained from a woman aged 40 to 49 with glioma. Both conserved end residues are part of each CDR3. The D gene is left open where the match is weak. Clone size is not always given. Where it is, it says once, few, many or a class for expanded clones.

size | J | D | V | CDR3 | DNA
- | TRBJ1-2 | - | TRBV7-9 | CASSLGSPAGYTF | TGTGCCAGCAGCTTAGGGTCACCCGCTGGCTACACCTTC
- | TRBJ2-7 | - | TRBV2 | CASSEDGSLGRYEQYF | TGTGCCAGCAGTGAAGACGGCAGCCTTGGCCGTTACGAGCAGTACTTC
- | TRBJ1-1 | - | TRBV18 | CASSPGERGRAFF | TGTGCCAGCTCACCAGGTGAAAGAGGGCGAGCTTTCTTT
- | TRBJ2-1 | TRBD1 | TRBV25-1 | CASSNRQGRYNEQFF | TGTGCCAGCAGTAACAGACAGGGGAGGTACAATGAGCAGTTCTTC
- | TRBJ1-1 | - | TRBV19 | CASSIAPGRNTEAFF | TGTGCCAGTAGTATAGCTCCAGGGCGGAACACTGAAGCTTTCTTT
- | TRBJ2-1 | TRBD2 | TRBV10-3 | CAAARGSGRVSYNEQFF | TGTGCCGCAGCTCGGGGTAGCGGGAGAGTCTCCTACAATGAGCAGTTCTTC
few | TRBJ2-2 | TRBD1 | TRBV5-1 | CASRRTGTTGELFF | TGCGCCAGCCGAAGGACAGGGACCACCGGGGAGCTGTTTTTT
- | TRBJ1-2 | - | TRBV6-6 | CASSYLETEGYTF | TGTGCCAGCAGTTACCTGGAGACGGAGGGCTACACCTTC
- | TRBJ2-2 | - | TRBV5-1 | CASSGTTSGFTGELFF | TGCGCCAGCAGCGGAACTACATCAGGATTCACCGGGGAGCTGTTTTTT
- | TRBJ1-3 | - | TRBV7-2 | CASSLERPYSGNTIYF | TGTGCCAGCAGCTTAGAACGGCCTTATTCTGGAAACACCATATATTTT
- | TRBJ2-7 | - | TRBV20-1 | CSASEFYEQYF | TGCAGTGCTAGCGAATTCTACGAGCAGTACTTC
- | TRBJ1-1 | - | TRBV2 | CASSAPVYFAEAFF | TGTGCCAGCAGTGCCCCCGTCTACTTCGCTGAAGCTTTCTTT
- | TRBJ2-2 | - | TRBV7-2 | CASSLVRSGELFF | TGTGCCAGCAGCTTAGTTAGGTCCGGGGAGCTGTTTTTT
- | TRBJ1-1 | TRBD1 | TRBV5-1 | CASSSIGQGTEAFF | TGCGCCAGCAGCTCCATAGGACAGGGCACTGAAGCTTTCTTT
- | TRBJ2-2 | TRBD1 | TRBV5-1 | CASRDRTTGELFF | TGCGCCAGCAGGGACAGGACCACCGGGGAGCTGTTTTTT
- | TRBJ1-1 | - | TRBV20-1 | CSAGSGTEAFF | TGCAGTGCCGGTTCGGGCACTGAAGCTTTCTTT
- | TRBJ2-1 | TRBD2 | TRBV10-1 | CASSAGTRNEQFF | TGCGCCAGCAGTGCTGGGACTAGGAATGAGCAGTTCTTC
- | TRBJ2-7 | TRBD1 | TRBV15 | CATSTGQGYEQYF | TGTGCCACCAGCACGGGACAGGGCTACGAGCAGTACTTC
- | TRBJ2-7 | - | TRBV21-1 | CASKLAGVYEQYF | TGTGCCAGCAAGCTAGCGGGAGTTTACGAGCAGTACTTC
few | TRBJ2-7 | - | TRBV28 | CASTPGVSYEQYF | TGTGCCAGCACCCCAGGGGTTTCTTACGAGCAGTACTTC
- | TRBJ1-1 | - | TRBV10-3 | CAIKEGGQGNTEAFF | TGTGCCATCAAGGAGGGGGGGCAGGGAAACACTGAAGCTTTCTTT
- | TRBJ2-7 | - | TRBV5-5 | CASSGRQGPTEEQYF | TGTGCCAGCAGTGGTCGTCAAGGACCGACGGAGGAGCAGTACTTC
- | TRBJ2-7 | TRBD1 | TRBV5-6 | CASSQTGGSYEQYF | TGTGCCAGCAGCCAGACAGGGGGCTCCTACGAGCAGTACTTC
- | TRBJ2-3 | TRBD2 | TRBV7-2 | CASSSSGGTDTQYF | TGTGCCAGCAGCTCTAGCGGGGGCACAGATACGCAGTATTTT
- | TRBJ2-7 | TRBD1 | TRBV29-1 | CSVETYRGGDSYEQYF | TGCAGCGTGGAAACTTACAGGGGTGGCGACTCCTACGAGCAGTACTTC
- | TRBJ2-7 | TRBD1 | TRBV28 | CASSLPWGTGVYEQYF | TGTGCCAGCAGTTTGCCATGGGGGACAGGGGTCTACGAGCAGTACTTC
- | TRBJ1-2 | - | TRBV18 | CASSQSGYSAYDYTF | TGTGCCAGCTCCCAAAGCGGGTATTCGGCCTACGACTACACCTTC
once | TRBJ2-5 | TRBD1 | TRBV18 | CASHPDRGGQETQYF | TGTGCCAGCCACCCGGACAGGGGAGGCCAAGAGACCCAGTACTTC
- | TRBJ1-1 | - | TRBV6-1 | CASRQGRQMNTEAFF | TGTGCCAGCAGGCAGGGGCGTCAAATGAACACTGAAGCTTTCTTT
- | TRBJ1-1 | - | TRBV28 | CASRRQFMNTEAFF | TGTGCCAGCAGACGACAGTTTATGAACACTGAAGCTTTCTTT
- | TRBJ2-7 | TRBD2 | TRBV5-4 | CASSPGLASYEQYF | TGTGCCAGCAGCCCCGGACTAGCGTCCTACGAGCAGTACTTC
- | TRBJ2-7 | - | TRBV10-2 | CASSVAAGYEQYF | TGCGCCAGCAGTGTGGCCGCAGGGTACGAGCAGTACTTC
- | TRBJ2-7 | - | TRBV2 | CASSQINYEQYF | TGTGCCAGCAGTCAGATTAACTACGAGCAGTACTTC
- | TRBJ1-1 | TRBD1 | TRBV18 | CASSPDREAAFF | TGTGCCAGCTCACCAGACAGGGAGGCGGCTTTCTTT
few | TRBJ2-3 | - | TRBV27 | CASSVSIGDTQYF | TGTGCCAGCAGTGTCTCGATCGGCGATACGCAGTATTTT
- | TRBJ2-5 | - | TRBV5-1 | CASSLVNSPQETQYF | TGCGCCAGCAGCTTGGTGAACAGCCCCCAAGAGACCCAGTACTTC
- | TRBJ1-5 | - | TRBV15 | CATSRDNQPQHF | TGTGCCACCAGCAGAGATAATCAGCCCCAGCATTTT
- | TRBJ2-7 | TRBD2 | TRBV5-6 | CASSLGGGAVYEQYF | TGTGCCAGCAGCTTGGGCGGGGGGGCGGTCTACGAGCAGTACTTC